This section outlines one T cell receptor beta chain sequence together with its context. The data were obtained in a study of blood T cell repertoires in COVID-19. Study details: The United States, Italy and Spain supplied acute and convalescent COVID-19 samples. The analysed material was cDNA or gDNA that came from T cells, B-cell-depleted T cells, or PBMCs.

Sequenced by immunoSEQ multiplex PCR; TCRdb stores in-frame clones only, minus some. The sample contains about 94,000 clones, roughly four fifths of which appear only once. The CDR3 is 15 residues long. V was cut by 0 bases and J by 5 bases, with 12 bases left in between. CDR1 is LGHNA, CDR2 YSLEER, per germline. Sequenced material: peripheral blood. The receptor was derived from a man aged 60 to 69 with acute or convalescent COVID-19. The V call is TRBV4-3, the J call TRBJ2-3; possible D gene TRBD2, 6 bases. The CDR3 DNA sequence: TGCGCCAGCAGCCAAGAGGGCGGGGCGAAAGATACGCAGTATTTT. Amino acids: CASSQEGGAKDTQYF.